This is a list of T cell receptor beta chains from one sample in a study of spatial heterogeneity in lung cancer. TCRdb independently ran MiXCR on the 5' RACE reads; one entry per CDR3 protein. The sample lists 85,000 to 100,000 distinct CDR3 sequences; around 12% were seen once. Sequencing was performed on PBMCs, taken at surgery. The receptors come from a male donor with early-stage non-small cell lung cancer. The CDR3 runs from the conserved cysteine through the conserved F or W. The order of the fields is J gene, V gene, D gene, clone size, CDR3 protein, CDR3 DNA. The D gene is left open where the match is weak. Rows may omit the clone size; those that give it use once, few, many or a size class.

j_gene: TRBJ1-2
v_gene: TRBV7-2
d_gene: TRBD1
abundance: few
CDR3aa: CASSSQGGAFGGYTF
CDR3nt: TGTGCCAGCAGCTCCCAGGGGGGGGCTTTTGGTGGCTACACCTTC

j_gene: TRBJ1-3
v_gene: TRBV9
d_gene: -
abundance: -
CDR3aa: CASSVAWTGAGNTIYF
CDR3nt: TGTGCCAGCAGCGTAGCCTGGACCGGCGCTGGAAACACCATATATTTT

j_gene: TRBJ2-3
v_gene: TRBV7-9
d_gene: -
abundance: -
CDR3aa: CASSSDGGRSDTQYF
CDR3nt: TGTGCCAGCAGCTCGGACGGTGGTCGTTCAGATACGCAGTATTTT

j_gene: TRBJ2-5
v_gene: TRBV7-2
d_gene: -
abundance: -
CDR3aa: CASSFQGQETQYF
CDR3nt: TGTGCCAGCAGCTTTCAGGGGCAAGAGACCCAGTACTTC

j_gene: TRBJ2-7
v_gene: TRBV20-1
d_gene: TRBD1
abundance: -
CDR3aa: CSARVGTGYEQYF
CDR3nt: TGCAGTGCTAGAGTAGGGACAGGCTACGAGCAGTACTTC

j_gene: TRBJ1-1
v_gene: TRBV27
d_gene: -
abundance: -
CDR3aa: CASSPRHQNTEAFF
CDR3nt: TGTGCCAGCAGTCCCCGACACCAGAACACTGAAGCTTTCTTT

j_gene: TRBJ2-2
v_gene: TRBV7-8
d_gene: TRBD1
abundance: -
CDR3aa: CASSSLQGAQAGELFF
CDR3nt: TGTGCCAGCAGCTCACTGCAGGGGGCGCAAGCCGGGGAGCTGTTTTTT

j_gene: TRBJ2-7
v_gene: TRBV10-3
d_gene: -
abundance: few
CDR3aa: CATMGWGADNEQYF
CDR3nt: TGTGCCACCATGGGATGGGGGGCGGATAACGAGCAGTACTTC

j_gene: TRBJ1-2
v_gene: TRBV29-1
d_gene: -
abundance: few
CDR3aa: CSSQGGGSNYGYTF
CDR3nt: TGCAGCTCACAGGGAGGGGGATCTAACTATGGCTACACCTTC

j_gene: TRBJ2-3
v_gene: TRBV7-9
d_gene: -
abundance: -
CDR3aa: CASSLALSSARGDTQYF
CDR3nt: TGTGCCAGCAGCTTAGCGCTGAGTAGCGCAAGAGGAGATACGCAGTATTTT

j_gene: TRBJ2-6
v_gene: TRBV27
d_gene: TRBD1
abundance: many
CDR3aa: CASSFHYRTGGPGANVLTF
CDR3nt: TGTGCCAGCAGTTTCCACTATCGGACAGGAGGCCCTGGGGCCAACGTCCTGACTTTC

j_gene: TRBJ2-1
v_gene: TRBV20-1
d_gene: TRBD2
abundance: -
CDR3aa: CSARRDLAGVHEQFF
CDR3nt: TGCAGTGCTAGGAGAGACCTAGCGGGAGTGCATGAGCAGTTCTTC

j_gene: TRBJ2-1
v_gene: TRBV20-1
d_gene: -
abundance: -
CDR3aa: CSASLASAYNEQFF
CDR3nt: TGCAGTGCTAGTCTGGCTAGCGCCTACAATGAGCAGTTCTTC

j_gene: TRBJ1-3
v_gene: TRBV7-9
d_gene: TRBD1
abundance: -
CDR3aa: CASSPLQGLPSGNTIYF
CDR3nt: TGTGCCAGCAGCCCTCTACAGGGGCTACCCTCTGGAAACACCATATATTTT

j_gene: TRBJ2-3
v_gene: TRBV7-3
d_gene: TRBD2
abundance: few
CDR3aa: CASSFAGAGGLTDTQYF
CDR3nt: TGTGCCAGCAGCTTCGCGGGAGCGGGGGGTCTCACAGATACGCAGTATTTT

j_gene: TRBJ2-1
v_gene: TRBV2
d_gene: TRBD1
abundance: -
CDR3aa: CASSPRQGPSDEQFF
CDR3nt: TGTGCCAGCAGTCCACGACAGGGACCCTCGGATGAGCAGTTCTTC

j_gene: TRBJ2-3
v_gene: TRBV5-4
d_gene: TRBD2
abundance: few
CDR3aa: CASSRGTSGTDTQYF
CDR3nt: TGTGCCAGCAGCCGCGGGACTAGCGGCACAGATACGCAGTATTTT

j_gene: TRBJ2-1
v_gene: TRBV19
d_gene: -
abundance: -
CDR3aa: CASTHSGSLYNEQFF
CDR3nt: TGTGCCAGTACCCATTCCGGGAGCTTGTATAATGAGCAGTTCTTC

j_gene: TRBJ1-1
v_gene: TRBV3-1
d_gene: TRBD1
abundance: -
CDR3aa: CASSPRDRGNEAFF
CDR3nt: TGTGCCAGCAGCCCCCGGGACAGGGGGAATGAAGCTTTCTTT

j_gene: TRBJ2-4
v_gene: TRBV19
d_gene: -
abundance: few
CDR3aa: CASSRTDLAKNIQYF
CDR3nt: TGTGCCAGTAGTAGGACAGATCTAGCCAAAAACATTCAGTACTTC

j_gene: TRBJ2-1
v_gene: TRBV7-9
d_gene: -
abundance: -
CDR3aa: CASSLRQPHNEQFF
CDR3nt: TGTGCCAGCAGCTTACGACAGCCTCACAATGAGCAGTTCTTC

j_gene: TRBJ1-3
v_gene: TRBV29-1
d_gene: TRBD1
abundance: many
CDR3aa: CSVGGQAGNTIYF
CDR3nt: TGCAGCGTAGGAGGACAGGCTGGAAACACCATATATTTT

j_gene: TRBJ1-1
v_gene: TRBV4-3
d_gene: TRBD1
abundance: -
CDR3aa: CASSRNTGADTEAFF
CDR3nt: TGCGCCAGCAGCCGCAACACAGGGGCGGACACTGAAGCTTTCTTT

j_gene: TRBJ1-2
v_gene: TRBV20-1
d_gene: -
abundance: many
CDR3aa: CSARGGDYGYTF
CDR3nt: TGCAGTGCTAGAGGGGGGGACTATGGCTACACCTTC

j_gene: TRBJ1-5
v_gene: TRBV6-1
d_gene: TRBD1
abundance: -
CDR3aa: CASGTDSNQPQHF
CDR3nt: TGTGCCAGCGGGACAGATAGCAATCAGCCCCAGCATTTT

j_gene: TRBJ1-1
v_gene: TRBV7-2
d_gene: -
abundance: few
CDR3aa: CASSRTGSPSSEAFF
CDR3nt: TGTGCCAGCAGCCGAACCGGATCCCCTTCTTCTGAAGCTTTCTTT

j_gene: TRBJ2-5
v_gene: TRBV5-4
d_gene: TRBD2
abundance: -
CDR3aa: CASSQTSGSVETQYF
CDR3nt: TGTGCCAGCAGCCAGACTAGCGGGAGTGTTGAGACCCAGTACTTC

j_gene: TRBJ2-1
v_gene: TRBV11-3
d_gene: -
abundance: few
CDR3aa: CASSSASGAKEFF
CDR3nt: TGTGCCAGCAGCTCCGCCAGTGGAGCGAAGGAGTTCTTC

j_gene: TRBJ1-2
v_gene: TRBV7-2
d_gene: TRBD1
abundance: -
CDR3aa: CASSPSGGQVHYGYTF
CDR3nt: TGTGCCAGCAGCCCGAGTGGTGGACAGGTCCACTATGGCTACACCTTC

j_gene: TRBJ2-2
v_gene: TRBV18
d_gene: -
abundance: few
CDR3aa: CASSLQGPGELFF
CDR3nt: TGTGCCAGCTCATTACAGGGCCCCGGGGAGCTGTTTTTT

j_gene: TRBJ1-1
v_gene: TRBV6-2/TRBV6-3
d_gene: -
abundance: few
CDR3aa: CASSYGGEAFF
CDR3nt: TGTGCCAGCAGTTACGGCGGAGAAGCTTTCTTT

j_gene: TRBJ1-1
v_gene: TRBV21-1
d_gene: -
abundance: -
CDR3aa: CASSGGQTEAFF
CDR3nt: TGTGCCAGCAGCGGGGGACAGACAGAAGCTTTCTTT

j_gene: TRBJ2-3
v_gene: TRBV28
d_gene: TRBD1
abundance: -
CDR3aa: CASTGVADTQYF
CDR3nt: TGTGCCAGTACAGGGGTGGCAGATACGCAGTATTTT

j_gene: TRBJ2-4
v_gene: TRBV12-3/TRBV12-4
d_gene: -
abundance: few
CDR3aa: CASSLARGSLAKNIQYF
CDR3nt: TGTGCCAGCAGTTTAGCGAGGGGGTCCCTAGCCAAAAACATTCAGTACTTC

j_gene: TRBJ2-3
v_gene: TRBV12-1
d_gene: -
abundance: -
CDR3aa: CARIGTSGRADTQYF
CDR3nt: TGTGCCAGGATCGGGACTAGCGGGAGAGCAGATACGCAGTATTTT

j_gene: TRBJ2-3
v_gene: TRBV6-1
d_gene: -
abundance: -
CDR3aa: CATSRATLADTQYF
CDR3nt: TGTGCTACGAGCAGGGCAACGCTTGCAGATACGCAGTATTTT

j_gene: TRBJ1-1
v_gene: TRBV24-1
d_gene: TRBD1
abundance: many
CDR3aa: CATRDRGNTEAFF
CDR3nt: TGTGCCACCAGGGACAGGGGGAACACTGAAGCTTTCTTT

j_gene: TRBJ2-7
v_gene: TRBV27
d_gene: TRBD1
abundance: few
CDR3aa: CASSLGTGSYEQYF
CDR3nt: TGTGCCAGCAGTTTGGGGACAGGGTCCTACGAGCAGTACTTC

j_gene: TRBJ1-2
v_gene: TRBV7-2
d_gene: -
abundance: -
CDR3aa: CASSRTDSFYGYTF
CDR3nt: TGTGCCAGCAGCCGCACGGACTCGTTCTATGGCTACACCTTC

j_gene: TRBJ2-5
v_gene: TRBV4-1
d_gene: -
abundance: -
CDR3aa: CASSRTVAPQETQYF
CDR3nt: TGCGCCAGCAGCAGGACAGTAGCTCCTCAAGAGACCCAGTACTTC

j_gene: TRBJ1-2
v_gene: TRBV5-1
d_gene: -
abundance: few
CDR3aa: CASALGRDANYGYTF
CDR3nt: TGCGCCAGCGCCCTGGGTAGGGACGCTAACTATGGCTACACCTTC

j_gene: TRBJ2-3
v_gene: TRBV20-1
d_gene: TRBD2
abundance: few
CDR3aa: CSARDGGGPTDTQYF
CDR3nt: TGCAGTGCTAGAGATGGCGGGGGGCCGACAGATACGCAGTATTTT

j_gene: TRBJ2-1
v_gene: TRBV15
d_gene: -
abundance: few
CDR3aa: CATSRDPLTGNEQFF
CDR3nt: TGTGCCACCAGCAGAGATCCCTTGACGGGGAATGAGCAGTTCTTC

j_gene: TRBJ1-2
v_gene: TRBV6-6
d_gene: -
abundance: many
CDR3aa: CASNRGTNYGYTF
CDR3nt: TGTGCCAGCAATAGGGGAACCAACTATGGCTACACCTTC

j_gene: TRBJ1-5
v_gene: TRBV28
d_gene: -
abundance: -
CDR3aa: CASRILDNRNQPQHF
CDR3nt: TGTGCCAGCAGGATCTTGGACAATCGCAATCAGCCCCAGCATTTT

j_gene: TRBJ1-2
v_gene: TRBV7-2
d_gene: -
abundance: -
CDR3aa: CASSLNWGGRGYTF
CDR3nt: TGTGCCAGCAGCTTAAATTGGGGAGGCAGAGGCTACACCTTC

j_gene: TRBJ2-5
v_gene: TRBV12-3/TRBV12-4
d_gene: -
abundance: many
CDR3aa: CASSRSRETQYF
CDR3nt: TGTGCCAGCAGCCGGTCTAGAGAGACCCAGTACTTC

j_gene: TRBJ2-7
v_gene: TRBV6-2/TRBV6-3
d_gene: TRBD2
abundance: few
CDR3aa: CASRMSGRATYEQYF
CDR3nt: TGTGCCAGCAGGATGAGCGGGAGGGCCACCTACGAGCAGTACTTC